This TCR beta chain was obtained from a study of T cell responses to AZD1222 COVID-19 vaccine. Study information: Pooling was applied to second doses at about 4 or about 12 weeks.

A note on this clone: Its antigen is not identified.

CDR3 length: 14 amino acids. V lost 0 bases to trimming and J lost 4 bases, with 12 bases between them. Germline V gives CDR1 SQVTM, CDR2 ANQGSEA. Sequenced by immunoSEQ multiplex PCR; TCRdb stores in-frame clones only, minus some. The sample lists under 150,000 clones; roughly 90% were seen once. Overall study results and limits: The sample set comprised mostly white British donors with more females, and clonal diversity was possibly underestimated. The repertoires were collected only after the peak T cell response.

The source material was peripheral blood, sampled on day 0 of AZD1222 vaccination. The chain carries TRBV29-1 and TRBJ1-2; D remains unclear. This TCR was sampled from an adult in good health. This CDR3 reads CSVEDQEGFYGYTF. CDR3 nucleotides: TGCAGCGTTGAAGATCAAGAAGGGTTCTATGGCTACACCTTC.